One and the same sample provided the 25 T cell receptor beta chains below, sequenced in a study of T cells after posttransplantation cyclophosphamide. Only in-frame clones appear in the TCRdb table, and some are missing; sequencing was by immunoSEQ multiplex PCR. The table lists 42,000 or so clones, no singletons, with 3.5% to 5.5% in the top ten. The sample consisted of PBMCs. The source is a woman in her forties or fifties in good health and a related stem cell transplant donor.

This clone has ten or more counts. V and J are TRBV15 and TRBJ2-1; possible D gene TRBD1, 5 bases. CDR1 and CDR2 from the germline V gene are LNHNV and YYDKDF (reference sequence). The CDR3 contains 17 residues. Trimming pared 1 base from V and 7 bases from J, leaving 20 bases between. The CDR3 sequence: CATSRVSLRQQPNEQFF. DNA of the CDR3: TGTGCCACCAGCAGAGTAAGTCTGCGACAGCAACCGAATGAGCAGTTCTTC.

This clone came up many times. The rearrangement uses TRBV27 and TRBJ1-6; 8 nucleotides agree with TRBD1. The CDR3 loop spans 16 amino acids. After removal of 1 base from V and 9 bases from J, the junction contained 8 bases not matched to a gene. Germline CDR1 reads MNHEY; CDR2 reads SMNVEV (reference sequence). The CDR3 DNA reads TGTGCCAGCAGTTTATGGGGCAGGGGGCAGGGTTCACCCCTCCACTTT. Translation: CASSLWGRGQGSPLHF.

Many counts were recorded for this clone. This sequence joins TRBV4-2 and TRBJ1-5; no clear D. Trimming took off 2 bases at V and 6 bases at J, with 23 bases between the two ends. Germline CDR1 is LGHNA and CDR2 is YNFKEQ. The CDR3 covers 18 residues. This CDR3 reads CASSQLLVGPGYGQPQHF. For the CDR3, the DNA is TGTGCCAGCAGCCAACTGCTTGTTGGCCCCGGGTACGGTCAGCCCCAGCATTTT.

At least ten counts were recorded for this clone. The V and J genes are TRBV2 and TRBJ2-7; D uncertain. The germline V gene has CDR1 SNHLY and CDR2 FYNNEI. The CDR3 covers 11 residues. V was pared by 4 bases and J by 3 bases, with 4 bases between. CDR3 loop: CASSALYEQYF. The CDR3 nucleotides read TGTGCCAGCAGTGCCCTCTACGAGCAGTACTTC.

This clone came up many times. The rearrangement joins TRBV6-1 to TRBJ1-2; 7 bases map to TRBD1. The CDR3 runs to 15 residues. V trimming: 0 bases; J trimming: 5 bases; junction bases outside the gene matches: 6. Germline V lookup: CDR1 MNHNS, CDR2 SASEGT. CDR3 sequence: CASSEALDRVYGYTF. The CDR3 DNA sequence: TGTGCCAGCAGTGAAGCGCTTGACAGGGTATATGGCTACACCTTC.

V gene TRBV7-2 combines with J gene TRBJ2-3, with TRBD2 matching 12 bases. The germline gives CDR1 SGHTA, CDR2 FQGNSA. Germline trimming cut 6 bases from V and 4 bases from J; bases unmatched to any gene: 8. CDR3 length: 16 residues. The CDR3 loop is CASRGRLAGGPDTQYF. The CDR3 nucleotides read TGTGCCAGCAGAGGGAGGCTAGCGGGGGGGCCAGATACGCAGTATTTT.

In this sample, this clone turned up many times. The rearrangement joins TRBV30 to TRBJ1-4; D possibly corresponds to TRBD1 (5 bases). The V gene lost 0 bases and the J gene lost 10 bases, with 18 bases spanning the gap. CDR3 size: 15 residues. In germline, CDR1 is GTSNPN, CDR2 SVGIG (reference sequence). CDR3 in amino acids: CAWSVTQASVGKLFF. The DNA for the CDR3 is TGTGCCTGGAGTGTAACACAGGCAAGTGTGGGAAAACTGTTTTTT. Variable domain in full (rest from reference TRBV30 and TRBJ1-4): SQTIHQWPATLVQPVGSPLSLECTVEGTSNPNLYWYRQAAGRGLQLLFYSVGIGQISSEVPQNLSASRPQDRQFILSSKKLLLSDSGFYLCAWSVTQASVGKLFFGSGTQLSVL.

In this sample, this clone turned up many times. This chain links TRBV28 with TRBJ1-2, with 8 bases identical to TRBD1. This CDR3 comprises 14 residues. J was trimmed by 8 bases and V by 6 bases; bases with no gene match: 11. Looked up from germline, CDR1 is MDHEN and CDR2 is SYDVKM. CDR3 sequence: CASSLLIQGEGYTF. The CDR3 bases are TGTGCCAGCAGCCTCTTGATACAGGGGGAAGGCTACACCTTC.

Ten or more counts support this clone. This chain links TRBV11-2 with TRBJ1-1, with a possible D match to TRBD1 (5 bases). The V end was cut by 5 bases, the J end by 4 bases, with 14 bases between. The CDR3 sequence is 14 residues long. Germline CDR1 is SGHAT and CDR2 is FQNNGV. The CDR3 reads CASSPGGESTEAFF. The CDR3 DNA is TGTGCCAGCAGCCCGGGGGGGGAGAGCACTGAAGCTTTCTTT.

This clone was seen at least ten times. The CDR3 DNA reads TGCAGCGTTGCTAGGGACAGAAGCAATCAGCCCCAGCATTTT. Residues: CSVARDRSNQPQHF. The J gene is TRBJ1-5, the V gene TRBV29-1; TRBD1 agrees at 7 bases. Germline assignment: CDR1 SQVTM and CDR2 ANQGSEA. V trimming: 4 bases; J trimming: 1 base; junction bases outside the gene matches: 4. The CDR3 contains 14 residues.

This clone occurred many times. CDR3 DNA sequence: TGTGCCAGTAGTGACAGGGGGAAGGATGAGCAGTTCTTC. It encodes CASSDRGKDEQFF. The chain joins TRBV19 to TRBJ2-1, with TRBD1 identical over 9 bases. Germline CDR1 is LNHDA and CDR2 is SQIVND (reference sequence). The CDR3 totals 13 residues. The J segment lost 8 bases and the V segment lost 5 bases, leaving 4 bases of the junction unmatched.

This clone came up many times. The chain carries TRBV6-1 and TRBJ2-7; possible D gene TRBD2, 6 bases. CDR1 is MNHNS, CDR2 SASEGT, per germline. V lost 0 bases, J lost 2 bases, and 11 bases lay in between. CDR3 length: 15 amino acids. DNA for the CDR3: TGTGCCAGCAGTGAAGCGGAGGGGTTCCCCTACGAGCAGTACTTC. Encoded protein: CASSEAEGFPYEQYF.

This clone was observed many times. This chain links TRBV5-1 with TRBJ2-1, with D perhaps TRBD2 (6 bases). CDR1 is SGHRS, CDR2 YFSETQ, per germline. This CDR3 comprises 14 residues. The V gene lost 0 bases and the J gene lost 7 bases, with 11 bases spanning the gap. In DNA, the CDR3 is TGCGCCAGCAGCTTGGCCCTAGCGCCTAATGAGCAGTTCTTC. Its translation is CASSLALAPNEQFF.

The sample holds many counts of this clone. The V gene is TRBV28, the J gene TRBJ1-5; D remains ambiguous. This CDR3 comprises 18 residues. V gave up 3 bases and J gave up 0 bases, with 18 bases separating them. Germline CDR1 reads MDHEN; CDR2 reads SYDVKM. In nucleotides, the CDR3 is TGTGCCAGCAGTTTCCCCCGGGGAGTATTGTATAGCAATCAGCCCCAGCATTTT. It codes for CASSFPRGVLYSNQPQHF. The full variable domain, in which reference TRBV28 and TRBJ1-5 provide the parts outside the CDR3, is DVKVTQSSRYLVKRTGEKVFLECVQDMDHENMFWYRQDPGLGLRLIYFSYDVKMKEKGDIPEGYSVSREKKERFSLILESASTNQTSMYLCASSFPRGVLYSNQPQHFGDGTRLSIL.

This clone was observed at least ten times. The chain recombines TRBV28 with TRBJ1-2; D is ambiguous. V shed 5 bases and J shed 5 bases, with 9 bases lying between them. CDR3 size: 12 residues. The germline V gene has CDR1 MDHEN and CDR2 SYDVKM. The CDR3 DNA follows: TGTGCCAGCAGTCCCGGGGAGTATGGCTACACCTTC. This sequence encodes CASSPGEYGYTF.

This clone was seen many times. The chain carries TRBV28 and TRBJ1-4, with D uncertain. V lost 5 bases to trimming and J lost 8 bases, with 18 bases between them. CDR1 is MDHEN and CDR2 is SYDVKM in the germline V gene. The CDR3 is made up of 15 amino acids. DNA for the CDR3: TGTGCCAGCAGTGTGCCGACCCAGGAGCGGGAAAAACTGTTTTTT. This gives the protein CASSVPTQEREKLFF.

At least ten counts were recorded for this clone. The chain joins TRBV18 to TRBJ1-3; D may be TRBD1 (6 bases). Germline lookup yields CDR1 KGHSH and CDR2 LQKENI. The CDR3 covers 13 residues. The V and J ends lost 3 bases and 7 bases respectively, with 10 bases between them. CDR3: CASSPDGGNTIYF. In nucleotides, the CDR3 is TGTGCCAGCTCACCGGATGGGGGCAACACCATATATTTT.

This clone was counted many times. This chain connects TRBV7-9 to TRBJ1-4; D unclear. Trimming cost V 5 bases and J 7 bases, with 11 bases left between them. There are 13 residues in the CDR3. CDR1 and CDR2 from the germline V gene are SEHNR and FQNEAQ (reference sequence). The CDR3 nucleotides are TGTGCCAGCAGCCATCAGGTACCTGAAAAACTGTTTTTT. Residues: CASSHQVPEKLFF.

At least ten counts were recorded for this clone. This sequence joins TRBV5-4 and TRBJ1-1, with 7 bases identical to TRBD1. After removal of 6 bases from V and 1 base from J, the junction contained 6 bases not matched to a gene. The CDR3 has 14 residues. Germline loops: CDR1 SGHNT, CDR2 YYREEE (reference sequence). The CDR3 DNA follows: TGTGCCAGCACCCACCGGACAGGGAACACTGAAGCTTTCTTT. Translating it yields CASTHRTGNTEAFF.

This clone occurred many times. The V gene is TRBV10-3, the J gene TRBJ2-1, with 9 bases fitting TRBD2. Losses at the gene ends were 8 bases for V and 8 bases for J; bases not matched to a gene: 13. Germline V lookup: CDR1 ENHRY, CDR2 SYGVKD. CDR3 length equals 15 residues. CDR3 amino acids: CAISLGRGGQDEQFF. The CDR3, as DNA: TGTGCCATCTCCCTTGGGCGGGGGGGCCAGGATGAGCAGTTCTTC.

This clone was detected many times. The genes are TRBV5-1 and TRBJ2-5; TRBD1 agrees at 7 bases. With 4 bases clipped from V and 1 base from J, the junction kept 4 bases outside the gene matches. Per the germline V gene, CDR1 is SGHRS and CDR2 is YFSETQ. This CDR3 has 14 amino acids. This CDR3 reads CASSADRIQETQYF. The CDR3 coding sequence is TGCGCCAGCAGCGCGGACAGGATCCAAGAGACCCAGTACTTC.

This clone was found many times. This chain links TRBV29-1 with TRBJ2-3; 9 bases line up with TRBD2. The CDR3 has 13 amino acids. In germline, CDR1 is SQVTM, CDR2 ANQGSEA. Trimming at V came to 4 bases and at J to 5 bases, leaving 4 bases not matched to a gene. This CDR3 is CSVASGNKDTQYF. The CDR3 nucleotides read TGCAGCGTTGCTAGCGGGAACAAAGATACGCAGTATTTT.

This clone was observed at least ten times. The chain has TRBV5-1 and TRBJ1-5; 10 bases align to TRBD1. Germline V gene data show CDR1 as SGHRS and CDR2 as YFSETQ. This CDR3 spans 15 amino acids. Losses at the gene ends were 4 bases for V and 8 bases for J; bases not matched to a gene: 9. CDR3 amino acids: CASSQNPGTGEPQHF. Written as DNA, the CDR3 is TGCGCCAGCAGCCAAAACCCCGGGACAGGGGAGCCCCAGCATTTT. Complete variable domain (other parts from reference TRBV5-1 and TRBJ1-5): KAGVTQTPRYLIKTRGQQVTLSCSPISGHRSVSWYQQTPGQGLQFLFEYFSETQRNKGNFPGRFSGRQFSNSRSEMNVSTLELGDSALYLCASSQNPGTGEPQHFGDGTRLSIL.

Ten or more counts support this clone. This chain joins TRBV19 and TRBJ2-5; TRBD1 matches 9 bases. The CDR3 has 16 residues. V lost 6 bases to trimming and J lost 5 bases; unmatched junction nucleotides: 13. Germline lookup yields CDR1 LNHDA and CDR2 SQIVND (reference sequence). This chain's CDR3 is CASSLTNRGPEETQYF. CDR3 coding DNA: TGTGCCAGTAGCCTGACCAACAGGGGGCCGGAGGAGACCCAGTACTTC.

This clone occurred many times. The V and J genes are TRBV15 and TRBJ1-4; 8 nucleotides match TRBD1. CDR1 is LNHNV, CDR2 YYDKDF, per germline (reference sequence). CDR3 length equals 15 residues. V lost 0 bases to trimming and J lost 8 bases; unmatched junction nucleotides: 5. The CDR3 nucleotides are TGTGCCACCAGCAGAGAGAGGACAGGGTCGGAAAAACTGTTTTTT. Protein: CATSRERTGSEKLFF. Full variable domain (missing parts from reference TRBV15 and TRBJ1-4): DAMVIQNPRYQVTQFGKPVTLSCSQTLNHNVMYWYQQKSSQAPKLLFHYYDKDFNNEADTPDNFQSRRPNTSFCFLDIRSPGLGDTAMYLCATSRERTGSEKLFFGSGTQLSVL.